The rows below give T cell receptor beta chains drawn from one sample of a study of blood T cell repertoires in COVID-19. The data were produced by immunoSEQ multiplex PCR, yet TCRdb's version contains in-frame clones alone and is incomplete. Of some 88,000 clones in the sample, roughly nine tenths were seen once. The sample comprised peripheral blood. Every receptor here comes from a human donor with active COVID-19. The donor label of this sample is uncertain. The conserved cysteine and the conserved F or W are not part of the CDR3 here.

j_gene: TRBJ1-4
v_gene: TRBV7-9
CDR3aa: ASSLELEKLF

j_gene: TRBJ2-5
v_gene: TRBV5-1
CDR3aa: ASSFTGLQETQY

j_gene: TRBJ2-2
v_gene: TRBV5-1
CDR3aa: ASSSITGTGELF

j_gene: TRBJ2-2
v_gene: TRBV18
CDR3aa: ASSPPVAAGELF

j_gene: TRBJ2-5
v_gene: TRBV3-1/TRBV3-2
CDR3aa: ASSQNKAGTSGGALETQY

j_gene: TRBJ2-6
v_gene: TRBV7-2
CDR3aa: ASSLERTGASGANVLT

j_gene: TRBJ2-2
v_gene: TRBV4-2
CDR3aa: ASSQVGTSGVGGELF

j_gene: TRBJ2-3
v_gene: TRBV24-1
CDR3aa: ATSDPGTGGRDTQY

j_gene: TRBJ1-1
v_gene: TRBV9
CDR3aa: ASSLRPGTGANTEAF

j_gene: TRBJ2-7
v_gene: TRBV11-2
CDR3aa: ASRQGNTYEQY

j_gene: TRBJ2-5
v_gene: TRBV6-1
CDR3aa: ASSEAVSAGWETQY

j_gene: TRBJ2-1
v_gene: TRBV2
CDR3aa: ASSEGIGQANEQF

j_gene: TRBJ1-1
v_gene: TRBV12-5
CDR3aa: ASGPGQGHTEAF

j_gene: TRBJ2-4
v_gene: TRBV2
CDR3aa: ASSEVSGGAGKNIQY

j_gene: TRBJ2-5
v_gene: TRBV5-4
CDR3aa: ASSLGAGDPRETQY

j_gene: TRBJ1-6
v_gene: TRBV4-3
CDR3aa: ASSQDLRTGGTAPLH

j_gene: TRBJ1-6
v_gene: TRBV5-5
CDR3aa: ASSLLTGEVSPLH

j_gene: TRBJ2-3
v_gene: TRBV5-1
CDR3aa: ASSLDGTGSTDTQY

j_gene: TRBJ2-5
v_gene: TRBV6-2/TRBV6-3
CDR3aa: ASSYGADDQETQY

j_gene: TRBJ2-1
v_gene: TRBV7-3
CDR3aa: ASSPPGNEQF

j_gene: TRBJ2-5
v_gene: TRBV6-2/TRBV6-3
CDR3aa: ASSSSRRGETQY

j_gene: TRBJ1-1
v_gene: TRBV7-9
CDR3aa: ASSLFGVTLWPEAF

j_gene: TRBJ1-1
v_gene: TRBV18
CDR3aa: ASSLQAGNAF

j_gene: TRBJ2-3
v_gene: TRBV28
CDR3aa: ASSSGLASRTDTQY

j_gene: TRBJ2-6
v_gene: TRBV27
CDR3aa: ASSAMMFSGANVLT

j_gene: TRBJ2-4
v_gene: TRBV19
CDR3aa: ASSIPGESGNIQY

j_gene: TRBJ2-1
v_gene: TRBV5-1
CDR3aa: ASSLEPGTGFFDEQF

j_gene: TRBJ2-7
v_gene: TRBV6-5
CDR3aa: ASSYSLDRARGEQY

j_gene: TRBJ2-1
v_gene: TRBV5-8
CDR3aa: ASSLAKRLPRGEQF

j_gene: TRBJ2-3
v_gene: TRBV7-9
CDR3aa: ASSLTQVTDTQY

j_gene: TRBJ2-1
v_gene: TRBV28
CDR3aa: ASSLGGTPYNEQF

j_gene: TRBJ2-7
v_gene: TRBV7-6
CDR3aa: ASSLDDGLSYEQY

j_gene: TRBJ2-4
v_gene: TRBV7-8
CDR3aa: ASSLTQGNIQY

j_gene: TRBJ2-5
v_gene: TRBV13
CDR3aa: ASSLYSSGSGETQY

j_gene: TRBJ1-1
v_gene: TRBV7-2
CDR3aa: ASSSRDRLNTEAF

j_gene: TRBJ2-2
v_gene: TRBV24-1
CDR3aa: ATSDPGDSGPNTGELF

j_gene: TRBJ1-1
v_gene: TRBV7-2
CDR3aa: ASSSGQTNTEAF

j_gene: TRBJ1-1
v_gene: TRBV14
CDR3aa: ASSQAGVNTEAF

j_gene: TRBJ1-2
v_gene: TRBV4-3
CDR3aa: ASSQDRQGGGYT

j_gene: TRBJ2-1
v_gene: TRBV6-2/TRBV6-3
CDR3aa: ASSHNRGSSYNEQF

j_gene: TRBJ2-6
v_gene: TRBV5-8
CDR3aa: ASSLVAIPVSGANVLT

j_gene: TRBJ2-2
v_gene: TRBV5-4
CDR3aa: ASSLEPIRGGELF

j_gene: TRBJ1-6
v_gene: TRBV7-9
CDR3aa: ASSFPLNSPLH

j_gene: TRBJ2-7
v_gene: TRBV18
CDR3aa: ASSPPEGKARQY

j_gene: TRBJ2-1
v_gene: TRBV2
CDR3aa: AIARDSYNEQF

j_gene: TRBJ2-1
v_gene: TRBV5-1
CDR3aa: ASSVEGGSEHWYNEQF

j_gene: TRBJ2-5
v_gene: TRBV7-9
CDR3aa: ASSEPTGSWETQY

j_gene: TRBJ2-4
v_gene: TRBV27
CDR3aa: ASSLVGQGQNIQY

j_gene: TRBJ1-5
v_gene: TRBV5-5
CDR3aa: ASSLALRTQPQH

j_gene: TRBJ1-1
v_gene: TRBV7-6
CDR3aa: ASSTRIGHMNTEAF

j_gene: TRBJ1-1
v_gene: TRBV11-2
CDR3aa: ASSLGEQPRGAF

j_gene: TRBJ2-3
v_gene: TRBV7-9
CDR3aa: ASSYRGLAEDTQY

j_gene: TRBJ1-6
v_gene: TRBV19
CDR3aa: ASSILSGTLGGSPLH

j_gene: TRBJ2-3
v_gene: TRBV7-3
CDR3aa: ASSRTGDWDTQY